The clone carrying this T cell receptor beta chain was seen a few times. The antigen is unknown. Read sequence stops 3 residues before the CDR3 end, and the germline J gene provides the missing end. Germline CDR1 and CDR2: SNHLY and FYNNEI. The CDR3 extends over 17 amino acids. V lost 7 bases and J lost 6, with 27 bases in between. CVID and control samples used equivalent genomic DNA input. Measured with immunoSEQ multiplex PCR; TCRdb has only the in-frame clones, and not every one. This sample includes about 29,000 clones with no singletons; its ten biggest clones take up approximately 4%. This sample is part of a study of T cell clonality in common variable immunodeficiency. Study-wide points: Patient heterogeneity in the CVID cohort limited correlations between repertoire features and clinical complications. CVID subjects had higher TCRbeta clonality than healthy controls, most marked in about a third. Fewer TCRbeta clones were shared among CVID subjects than controls.

This clonotype originated in a person aged 18 to 75 in good health. The sample was peripheral blood mononuclear cells. V usage is TRBV2 and J usage is TRBJ1-2; maybe TRBD1 (5 bases). The CDR3 reads CASKGGGRDYWGDGYTF. The part of the CDR3 DNA that was read is TGTGCCAGCAAAGGAGGAGGCAGGGATTACTGGGGCGATGGC.